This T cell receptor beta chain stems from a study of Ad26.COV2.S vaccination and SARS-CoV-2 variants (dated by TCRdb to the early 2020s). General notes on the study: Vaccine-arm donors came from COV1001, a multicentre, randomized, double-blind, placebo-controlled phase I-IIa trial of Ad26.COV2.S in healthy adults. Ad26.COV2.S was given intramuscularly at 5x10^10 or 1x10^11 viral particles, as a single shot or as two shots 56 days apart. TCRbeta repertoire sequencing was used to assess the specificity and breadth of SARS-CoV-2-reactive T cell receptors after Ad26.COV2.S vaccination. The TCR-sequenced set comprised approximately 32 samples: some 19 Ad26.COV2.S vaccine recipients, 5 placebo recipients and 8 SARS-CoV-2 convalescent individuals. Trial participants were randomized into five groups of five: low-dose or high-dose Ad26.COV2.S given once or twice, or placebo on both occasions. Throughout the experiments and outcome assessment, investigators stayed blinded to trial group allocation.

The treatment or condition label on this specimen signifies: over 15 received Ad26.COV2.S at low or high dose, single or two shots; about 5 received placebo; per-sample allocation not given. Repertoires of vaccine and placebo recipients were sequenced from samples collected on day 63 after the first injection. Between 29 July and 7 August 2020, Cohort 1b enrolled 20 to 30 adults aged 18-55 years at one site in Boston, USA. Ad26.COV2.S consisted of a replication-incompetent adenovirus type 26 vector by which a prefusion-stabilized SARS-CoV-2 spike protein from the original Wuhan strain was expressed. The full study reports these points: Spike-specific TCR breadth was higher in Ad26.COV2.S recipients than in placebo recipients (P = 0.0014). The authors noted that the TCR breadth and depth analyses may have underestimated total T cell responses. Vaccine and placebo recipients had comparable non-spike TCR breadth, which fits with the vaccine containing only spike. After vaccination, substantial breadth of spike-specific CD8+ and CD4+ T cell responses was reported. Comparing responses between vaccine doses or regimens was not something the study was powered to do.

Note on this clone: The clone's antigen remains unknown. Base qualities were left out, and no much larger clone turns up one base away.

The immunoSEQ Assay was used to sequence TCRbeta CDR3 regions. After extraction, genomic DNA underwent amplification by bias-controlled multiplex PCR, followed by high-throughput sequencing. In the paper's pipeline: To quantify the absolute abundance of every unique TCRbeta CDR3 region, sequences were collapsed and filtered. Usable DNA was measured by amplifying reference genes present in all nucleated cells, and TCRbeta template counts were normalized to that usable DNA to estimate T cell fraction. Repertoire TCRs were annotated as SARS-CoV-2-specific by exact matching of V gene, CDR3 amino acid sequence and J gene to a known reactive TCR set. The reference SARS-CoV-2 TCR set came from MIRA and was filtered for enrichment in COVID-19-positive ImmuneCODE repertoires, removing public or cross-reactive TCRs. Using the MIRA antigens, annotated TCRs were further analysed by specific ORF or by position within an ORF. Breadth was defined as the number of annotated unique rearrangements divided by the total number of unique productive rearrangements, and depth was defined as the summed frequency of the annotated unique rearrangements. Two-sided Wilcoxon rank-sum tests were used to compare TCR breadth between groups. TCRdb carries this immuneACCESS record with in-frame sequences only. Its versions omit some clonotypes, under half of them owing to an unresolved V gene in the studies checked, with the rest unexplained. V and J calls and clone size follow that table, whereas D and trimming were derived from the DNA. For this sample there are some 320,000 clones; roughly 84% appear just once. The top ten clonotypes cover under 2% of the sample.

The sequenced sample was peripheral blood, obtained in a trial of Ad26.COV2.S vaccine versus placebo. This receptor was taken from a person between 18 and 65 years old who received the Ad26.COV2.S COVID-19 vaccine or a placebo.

The CDR3 amino acid sequence is: CASSTRPTGAGEQYF. The DNA sequence is as follows: TGTGCCAGCAGCACCCGGCCAACAGGGGCGGGAGAGCAGTACTTC. The rearrangement joined TRBV5-6 to TRBJ2-7, and possibly TRBD1, on 7 matching bases. The V end loses 4 bases and the J end loses 7 bases, and a stretch of 21 bases separates them. The CDR3, cysteine through phenylalanine, is 15 amino acids long. The kept DNA is CDR3 alone, 45 bases in frame from the first base. The germline V gene gives CDR1 as SGHDT and CDR2 as YYEEEE.